The clone carrying this TCR beta chain was found many times. Its antigen is not known. CDR1 is SQVTM and CDR2 is ANQGSEA in the germline V gene. Trimming took 7 bases from V and 1 from J; bases not matched to a gene: 4. The CDR3 runs 13 residues. These data originate in a study of CD8 T cells in ankylosing spondylitis. General study points: Before this, some motif variants had been reported in reactive arthritis synovial fluid and blood.

TCRdb redid the calling of the 5' RACE reads with MiXCR, one entry per CDR3 protein. The sample has about 130,000 distinct CDR3 sequences, around 9.7% seen once; the top ten hold 2.5% to 3.5%. V gene TRBV29-1 combines with J gene TRBJ2-3, with 8 nucleotides matching TRBD2. The TCR comes from a male donor with ankylosing spondylitis or in good health (not recorded which). The source material was blood, either unsorted or a sorted T cell fraction (not recorded which). The CDR3 nucleotides are TGCAGCGCTTACGGGGGGGGCACAGATACGCAGTATTTT. Its translation is CSAYGGGTDTQYF.